The clone carrying this T cell receptor beta chain was picked up one time. The data were taken from a study of control samples from healthy donors and cancer patients. Sequencing was performed with immunoSEQ multiplex PCR; in TCRdb, only in-frame clones are kept and a portion is missing. There are about 140,000 clones in the sample; around 90% occur only once, and 5.5% to 7.5% lies in the top ten. The CDR3 runs to 13 residues. Trimming pared 9 bases from V and 9 bases from J, leaving 18 bases between. The clonotype originates from a man younger than 35 in good health. Material: blood. The chain recombines TRBV12-3 or TRBV12-4 with TRBJ2-1; perhaps TRBD2 as D (5 bases). DNA for the CDR3: TGTGCCAGACGTAAGAGGGATAAAGGTGAGCAGTTCTTC. Translation gives CARRKRDKGEQFF.